This TCR beta chain was documented in a study of blood T cells in healthy people across ages. Through a sample-barcoded 5' primer and a J-beta primer mix, a second PCR was run for roughly 7 to 11 cycles. Per-sample output comprised a minimum of 2.5 million paired-end reads containing CDR3. TCRdb re-called the 5' RACE reads through MiXCR, storing one row per CDR3 protein. The sample carries about 1.7 million distinct CDR3 sequences, 28% recorded once. The CDR3 is 15 residues long. CDR1 and CDR2 (germline): ENHRY, SYGVKD. V was clipped by 3 bases and J by 2 bases; unmatched bases: 5. Study-wide findings and caveats: Roughly linear declines in TCR beta diversity per million T cells occurred with age.

This clonotype has more than one count but fewer than ten. Antigen specificity is unknown. The V and J genes are TRBV10-3 and TRBJ2-5, with 8 bases identical to TRBD1. The sample consisted of blood. This sequence originates from a woman aged 25 to 39 in good health. CDR3 residues: CAISDGTGAQETQYF. As DNA, the CDR3 is TGTGCCATCAGTGACGGGACAGGAGCTCAAGAGACCCAGTACTTC.